This T cell receptor (beta chain) was sequenced in a study of blood T cell repertoires in COVID-19 (dated by TCRdb to about 2020). At the level of the whole study: Collaborator samples came from the United States, Italy and Spain and covered acute and convalescent phases of COVID-19. The samples were drawn from the first 160 participants of the ongoing ImmuneRACE study and from 950 to 1,500 subjects provided by 6 global collaborators. Subjects who had been exposed to COVID-19, were actively infected with it, or had recovered from it provided the deeply sampled blood TCRbeta repertoires that made up the dataset. The sample metadata nearly always contained a de-identified subject ID, COVID-19 status, age in years and sex. Where available, HLA class I and class II types were taken from metadata supplied by the sample provider and were not determined by assay-based typing. The material from the prospective study consisted of cDNA or gDNA derived from T cells, B-cell-depleted T cells, or PBMCs. The repertoires were made available in a free public database intended to serve as a resource for research on the immune response to SARS-CoV-2. Overall study results and their limits: The amount of clinical and demographic metadata varied by source and participant and was provided uncurated.

Participants in the prospective study were aged 18 to 89 years, lived in some 24 United States geographic areas, and enrolled through a virtual design. In the prospective study, cohorts were assigned on the basis of participant-reported clinical history obtained from a screening survey and a study questionnaire. Exposed participants had been in contact with someone with a PCR-confirmed or clinician-diagnosed COVID-19 case within 2 weeks of study entry. Mobile phlebotomists in the prospective study collected whole blood, serum and a nasopharyngeal or oropharyngeal swab from every participant. Prospective study participants could optionally give additional blood draws and questionnaires over a roughly two-month period. Prospective study blood samples were shipped either frozen or at room temperature before DNA extraction. Details on this clone: Its antigen remains unidentified. No base-level quality is on record; no much larger clone is a single base apart.

Trimming at the junction amounts to 6 bases on V and 0 bases on J, and the germline ends lie 21 bases apart. CDR1 and CDR2 (MDHEN, SYDVKM) derive from the germline V gene. The CDR3 spans 18 residues, from the cysteine through the phenylalanine. The DNA shown is the 54-base CDR3, in frame from base 1. The immunoSEQ Assay, a bias-controlled multiplex PCR, was used to amplify TCRbeta CDR3 regions from genomic DNA. On the authors' methods: Within the assay, amplification of reference gene primers was used to estimate how many nucleated cells each sample contained. To quantify the absolute abundance of each unique TCRbeta CDR3 rearrangement, sequence reads were collapsed and filtered. For each sample, productive Simpson clonality was calculated as the square root of Simpson's diversity index across productive rearrangements. TCRdb re-hosts the immuneACCESS table, in-frame sequences only. Its copies lack some clones; in the studies checked, an unresolved V gene accounts for under half of them, and the cause for the rest is not known. The D gene and trimming were derived from the DNA, and the V and J assignments and clone size from that table. The sample records about 220,000 clones, about four fifths of which are singletons. The ten biggest clones cover about 4.6% of the sample.

This receptor chain uses TRBV28 and TRBJ1-3; D gene: possibly TRBD1, on 5 matching bases. Specimen: PBMCs or T cells enriched from blood (not recorded which). The sequence derives from a woman aged 50 to 65 who had been exposed to COVID-19. Read as DNA, the sequence is TGTGCCAGCAGCAGTTTAGGGGATGGCGACCTCTCTGGAAACACCATATATTTT. It translates as CASSSLGDGDLSGNTIYF. Outside the CDR3, residues come from the reference TRBV28 and TRBJ1-3 proteins, so the full variable domain is: DVKVTQSSRYLVKRTGEKVFLECVQDMDHENMFWYRQDPGLGLRLIYFSYDVKMKEKGDIPEGYSVSREKKERFSLILESASTNQTSMYLCASSSLGDGDLSGNTIYFGEGSWLTVV.